The 32 T cell receptor beta chains in this list originate from one sample, sequenced in a study of shared clonotypes between healthy human individuals. Clones were read by immunoSEQ multiplex PCR, and TCRdb kept only the in-frame ones, dropping some. The data contain 550,000 to 850,000 clones, 72% of them seen just once; the ten biggest clones take up approximately 2%. Sequenced sample: memory CD4+ T cells sorted from blood. The subset here: CD45RA-negative fraction. These TCRs come from a woman aged 25 to 39 in good health.

The CDR3 DNA reads TGCAGCGCCCACAGGCCCGGGTCCACAGATACGCAGTATTTT. This encodes CSAHRPGSTDTQYF. The rearrangement links TRBV29-1 to TRBJ2-3; tentatively, D is TRBD1 (5 bases). The length of the CDR3 is 14 residues. CDR1 SQVTM and CDR2 ANQGSEA come from the germline V gene. V was cut by 7 bases and J by 2 bases, with 16 bases left in between.

V usage is TRBV6-1 and J usage is TRBJ2-7, with a tentative D call TRBD1 (5 bases). The V end lost 7 bases, the J end lost 3 bases, and 19 bases lay between the germline ends. CDR1 is MNHNS and CDR2 is SASEGT in the germline V gene. The CDR3 has 15 amino acids. The chain's CDR3 is CASIRGQDNYYEQYF. CDR3 DNA: TGTGCCAGCATCAGAGGCCAGGACAACTACTACGAGCAGTACTTC.

Worth noting for this clone: Relative to the germline gene, one junction end is altered; a read error may explain this. This chain links TRBV4-1 with TRBJ2-6; D may be TRBD1 (6 bases). This CDR3 contains 17 residues. Per the germline V gene, CDR1 is MGHRA and CDR2 is YSYEKL. The CDR3 DNA follows: TGCGCCAGCAGCGAAGACAGGTTGCTTTCTGGGGCCAACGTCCTGACTTTC. It encodes CASSEDRLLSGANVLTF.

The chain uses TRBV9 and TRBJ2-3; perhaps TRBD2 as D (6 bases). Trimming left V 3 bases short and J 1 base short, with 21 bases between. Germline V gives CDR1 SGDLS, CDR2 YYNGEE. There are 18 residues in the CDR3. This CDR3 is CASSGSPIGGGGTDTQYF. Here the CDR3 DNA reads TGTGCCAGCAGCGGATCCCCTATAGGCGGAGGGGGCACAGATACGCAGTATTTT.

The chain has TRBV28 and TRBJ1-3, with D unresolved. The germline CDR1 and CDR2 sequences are MDHEN and SYDVKM. Trimming took 1 base from V and 4 from J, leaving 8 bases between them. This CDR3 spans 14 amino acids. The CDR3 region has the DNA TGTGCCAGCAGTTTATCCCTACAGGGAAACACCATATATTTT. It translates to CASSLSLQGNTIYF. The variable domain in full, completed from reference TRBV28 and TRBJ1-3, reads DVKVTQSSRYLVKRTGEKVFLECVQDMDHENMFWYRQDPGLGLRLIYFSYDVKMKEKGDIPEGYSVSREKKERFSLILESASTNQTSMYLCASSLSLQGNTIYFGEGSWLTVV.

This clone showed up just a few times. The chain joins TRBV4-1 to TRBJ1-3; 8 bases match TRBD1. The CDR3 length is 17 residues. V was clipped by 0 bases and J by 0 bases; unmatched bases: 4. The V gene's germline CDR1 is MGHRA and CDR2 YSYEKL. In DNA form, the CDR3 reads TGCGCCAGCAGCCAAGAATGGACAGGGACCTCTGGAAACACCATATATTTT. It specifies CASSQEWTGTSGNTIYF.

This chain uses TRBV5-4 with TRBJ1-6; D is ambiguous. The CDR3 has 13 amino acids. Between the trimmed V and J ends, which lost 0 bases and 7 bases, there was a span of 5 bases. Germline V CDR1 and CDR2: SGHNT, YYREEE (reference sequence). Here the CDR3 DNA reads TGTGCCAGCAGCTTGGACAGCAATTCACCCCTCCACTTT. This gives the protein CASSLDSNSPLHF.

The chain carries TRBV6-6 and TRBJ2-1; TRBD2 agrees at 8 bases. Germline V gives CDR1 MNHNY, CDR2 SVGAGI (reference sequence). The CDR3 loop spans 16 amino acids. The J segment lost 4 bases and the V segment lost 5 bases, leaving 10 bases of the junction unmatched. DNA for the CDR3: TGTGCCAGCAGTCTCACCCCCCTAGCGGGTTACAATGAGCAGTTCTTC. This translates into CASSLTPLAGYNEQFF.

The chain carries TRBV11-2 and TRBJ2-2; D is possibly TRBD2 (5 bases). The V gene's germline CDR1 is SGHAT and CDR2 FQNNGV. This CDR3 comprises 12 residues. The V and J ends lost 5 bases and 5 bases respectively, with 6 bases between them. Written as DNA, the CDR3 is TGTGCCAGCAGCCGGACTACCGGGGAGCTGTTTTTT. Protein product: CASSRTTGELFF.

The chain couples TRBV19 to TRBJ1-2; 7 bases agree with TRBD1. The CDR3 runs 16 residues. Germline loops: CDR1 LNHDA, CDR2 SQIVND (reference sequence). The ends lost 3 bases at V and 5 bases at J; junction bases unmatched: 12. The chain's CDR3 is CASSIVAVSRGYGYTF. The CDR3 coding sequence is TGTGCCAGTAGTATCGTGGCGGTTAGCAGGGGGTATGGCTACACCTTC.

This sequence joins TRBV6-1 and TRBJ2-7, with D maybe TRBD2 (5 bases). Germline CDR1 reads MNHNS; CDR2 reads SASEGT. The V end was cut by 7 bases, the J end by 0 bases, with 16 bases between. This CDR3 spans 15 amino acids. For the CDR3, the DNA is TGTGCCAGCATATCGGACTTTACCTCCTCCTACGAGCAGTACTTC. Its translation: CASISDFTSSYEQYF.

The chain has TRBV5-4 and TRBJ2-2; 8 bases fit TRBD2. Germline V gene data show CDR1 as SGHNT and CDR2 as YYREEE (reference sequence). This CDR3 has 15 amino acids. V was clipped by 5 bases and J by 7 bases; unmatched bases: 10. The CDR3: CASSRDGTRVGELFF. The DNA of the CDR3 is TGTGCCAGCAGTCGCGACGGGACTAGAGTCGGGGAGCTGTTTTTT.

This clone was counted once. The genes are TRBV9 and TRBJ1-2; D call uncertain. Trimming removed 3 bases from V and 4 bases from J, with 10 bases in between. Germline lookup yields CDR1 SGDLS and CDR2 YYNGEE. The CDR3 is made up of 13 amino acids. CDR3 in amino acids: CASSAQARYGYTF. The CDR3 DNA sequence: TGTGCCAGCAGCGCTCAGGCTCGCTATGGCTACACCTTC.

The chain joins TRBV28 to TRBJ2-3; D uncertain. This CDR3 region has 13 residues. Trimming shortened V by 7 bases and J by 4 bases, and 12 bases separated the two germline ends. Germline loops: CDR1 MDHEN, CDR2 SYDVKM. Here the CDR3 reads CASNLQSPDTQYF. The CDR3 nucleotides are TGTGCCAGCAACCTCCAGTCCCCAGATACGCAGTATTTT.

As to this clone: A far larger clone is one nucleotide away, so this likely arose from a read error. In the same sample, other DNA sequences code for this CDR3. The genes are TRBV7-9 and TRBJ2-5; no clear D. This CDR3 has 13 residues. V was clipped by 1 base and J by 0 bases, with 3 bases between them. Germline V gene data show CDR1 as SEHNR and CDR2 as FQNEAQ (reference sequence). The CDR3 DNA sequence: TGTGCCAGCAGCTTAGGGTACCAAGAGACCCAGTACTTC. Its translation: CASSLGYQETQYF.

The count of this clone is one. The CDR3 DNA sequence: TGTGCCAGCGCCCAAGGCCCCGCGGGGAACATTCAGTACTTC. Its translation is CASAQGPAGNIQYF. V is TRBV19 and J is TRBJ2-4, with a tentative D call TRBD2 (6 bases). Germline values: CDR1 LNHDA, CDR2 SQIVND (reference sequence). The CDR3 loop spans 14 amino acids. V lost 9 bases and J 7 bases, leaving 19 bases between the germline ends.

The table lists this clone with a few counts. The chain recombines TRBV2 with TRBJ2-2; TRBD1 might be the D (5 bases). V was trimmed by 6 bases and J by 2 bases, leaving 10 bases between them. The CDR3 extends over 14 amino acids. Germline CDR1 is SNHLY and CDR2 is FYNNEI. In DNA form, the CDR3 reads TGTGCCAGCAGCCCCCAGGGAAACACCGGGGAGCTGTTTTTT. Protein sequence: CASSPQGNTGELFF. Variable domain in full (rest from reference TRBV2 and TRBJ2-2): EPEVTQTPSHQVTQMGQEVILRCVPISNHLYFYWYRQILGQKVEFLVSFYNNEISEKSEIFDDQFSVERPDGSNFTLKIRSTKLEDSAMYFCASSPQGNTGELFFGEGSRLTVL.

This sequence joins TRBV5-4 and TRBJ2-3; 8 nucleotides match TRBD2. The CDR3 is 16 amino acids. V was pared by 6 bases and J by 0 bases, with 9 bases of the junction left unmatched. The germline V gene encodes CDR1 SGHNT and CDR2 YYREEE (reference sequence). Here the CDR3 DNA reads TGTGCCAGCAAGCCCGGGCTAGCGGGTAGCACAGATACGCAGTATTTT. Protein product: CASKPGLAGSTDTQYF. The full variable domain, with the rest looked up from reference TRBV5-4 and TRBJ2-3, is ETGVTQSPTHLIKTRGQQVTLRCSSQSGHNTVSWYQQALGQGPQFIFQYYREEENGRGNFPPRFSGLQFPNYSSELNVNALELDDSALYLCASKPGLAGSTDTQYFGPGTRLTVL.

V is TRBV28 and J is TRBJ2-7; 7 bases are shared with TRBD2. CDR3 length: 15 amino acids. CDR1 is MDHEN and CDR2 is SYDVKM in the germline V gene. Trimming at V came to 5 bases and at J to 2 bases, leaving 9 bases not matched to a gene. CDR3 residues: CASSLRLADPYEQYF. The CDR3, as DNA: TGTGCCAGCAGTCTAAGACTAGCAGATCCCTACGAGCAGTACTTC.

The V call is TRBV19, the J call TRBJ2-2, with a possible D match to TRBD2 (5 bases). This CDR3 contains 14 residues. The germline V gene encodes CDR1 LNHDA and CDR2 SQIVND (reference sequence). The V gene lost 7 bases and the J gene lost 2 bases, with 11 bases spanning the gap. The CDR3 DNA reads TGTGCCAGTAAAAGCGGAGACAACACCGGGGAGCTGTTTTTT. Protein product: CASKSGDNTGELFF.

The chain employs TRBV5-1 and TRBJ2-2, with D tentatively TRBD1 (6 bases). V gave up 0 bases and J gave up 4 bases, with 22 bases separating them. Germline values: CDR1 SGHRS, CDR2 YFSETQ. There are 19 residues in the CDR3. Here the CDR3 reads CASSLAARQGSATTGELFF. The CDR3 DNA reads as TGCGCCAGCAGCTTGGCCGCGAGGCAGGGGTCCGCGACCACCGGGGAGCTGTTTTTT.

The chain recombines TRBV2 with TRBJ1-3, with a possible D match to TRBD1 (5 bases). Germline V CDR1 and CDR2: SNHLY, FYNNEI. Trimming stripped 1 base from V and 7 bases from J, with 11 bases between. The CDR3 has 14 amino acids. CDR3 bases: TGTGCCAGCAGTGAAGTCCTGGGACGGAACACCATATATTTT. Translated: CASSEVLGRNTIYF.

V is TRBV11-3 and J is TRBJ2-1, with D maybe TRBD1 (6 bases). Trimming took 1 base from V and 6 from J, leaving 10 bases between them. This CDR3 spans 14 amino acids. Germline values: CDR1 SGHNT, CDR2 YENEEA. Here the CDR3 DNA reads TGTGCCAGCAGCTTAGGGTTACAGGGCAATGAGCAGTTCTTC. Encoded protein: CASSLGLQGNEQFF. Drawing the rest from reference TRBV11-3 and TRBJ2-1, the complete variable domain is EAGVVQSPRYKIIEKKQPVAFWCNPISGHNTLYWYLQNLGQGPELLIRYENEEAVDDSQLPKDRFSAERLKGVDSTLKIQPAELGDSAVYLCASSLGLQGNEQFFGPGTRLTVL.

The rearrangement uses TRBV14 and TRBJ2-1; D is unclear. From germline, CDR1 is SGHDN and CDR2 FVKESK. CDR3 length: 14 amino acids. V was cut by 6 bases and J by 2 bases, with 11 bases left in between. CDR3 protein: CASRGHYPYNEQFF. Here the CDR3 DNA reads TGTGCCAGCAGGGGTCACTATCCCTACAATGAGCAGTTCTTC.

The chain carries TRBV5-6 and TRBJ2-1; possible D gene TRBD1, 6 bases. This CDR3 is 14 amino acids long. Trimming cost V 3 bases and J 1 base, with 8 bases left between them. Germline V gives CDR1 SGHDT, CDR2 YYEEEE. CDR3 sequence: CASSYDRSYNEQFF. CDR3 nucleotide sequence: TGTGCCAGCAGCTACGACAGGTCCTACAATGAGCAGTTCTTC.

The chain employs TRBV30 and TRBJ1-6; D not certain. CDR1 is GTSNPN, CDR2 SVGIG, per germline (reference sequence). The CDR3 runs 13 residues. V lost 3 bases to trimming and J lost 9 bases, with 12 bases between them. The CDR3 DNA reads TGTGCCTGGAGGGTGGGCGGAATTTCACCCCTCCACTTT. This encodes CAWRVGGISPLHF.

Only one count was recorded for this clone. The chain uses TRBV27 and TRBJ2-5, with D perhaps matching TRBD2 (5 bases). The CDR3 consists of 14 residues. The germline gives CDR1 MNHEY, CDR2 SMNVEV (reference sequence). Between the trimmed V and J ends, which lost 3 bases and 11 bases, there was a span of 19 bases. The CDR3 DNA sequence: TGTGCCAGCAGTTTTCGCGCTGCTCTTTGGGAGCAGTACTTC. Its protein product is CASSFRAALWEQYF.

The chain recombines TRBV5-1 with TRBJ2-3; no clear D. The ends were cut back, 7 bases at V and 0 bases at J, with 9 bases in the middle. CDR1 is SGHRS and CDR2 is YFSETQ in the germline V gene. CDR3 length: 13 amino acids. The CDR3 nucleotides are TGCGCCAGCTCCGACCGGAGCACAGATACGCAGTATTTT. It is translated as CASSDRSTDTQYF.

The V and J genes are TRBV27 and TRBJ2-2; no clear D. The germline CDR1 and CDR2 sequences are MNHEY and SMNVEV (reference sequence). V shed 6 bases and J shed 5 bases, with 13 bases lying between them. The CDR3 is 14 amino acids. The CDR3 region has the DNA TGTGCCAGCAGCAGAGACATACGTACCGGGGAGCTGTTTTTT. Amino acids: CASSRDIRTGELFF.

CDR3 protein: CAISESPPGNVIRNEQFF. The CDR3 coding sequence is TGTGCCATCAGTGAGTCGCCCCCTGGCAACGTAATAAGGAATGAGCAGTTCTTC. The gene calls are TRBV10-3 and TRBJ2-1, with D unresolved. The CDR3 runs 18 residues. V lost 0 bases and J lost 7, with 22 bases in between. Germline loops: CDR1 ENHRY, CDR2 SYGVKD.

This chain joins TRBV5-4 and TRBJ2-1; D tentatively fits TRBD1 or TRBD2 (5 bases each). Deletions cut 2 bases from V and 3 bases from J, with 15 bases between. Germline V gives CDR1 SGHNT, CDR2 YYREEE (reference sequence). The CDR3 has 16 amino acids. The CDR3 reads CASSLGTGGLYNEQFF. CDR3 DNA sequence: TGTGCCAGCAGCTTAGGTACAGGAGGCCTCTACAATGAGCAGTTCTTC.

The chain joins TRBV6-1 to TRBJ1-2; 11 bases line up with TRBD1. V gave up 4 bases and J gave up 2 bases; unmatched junction bases: 3. There are 15 residues in the CDR3. Germline lookup yields CDR1 MNHNS and CDR2 SASEGT. The CDR3 sequence is CASSGRDRGNYGYTF. The CDR3 coding sequence is TGTGCCAGCAGTGGGAGGGACAGGGGGAACTATGGCTACACCTTC.